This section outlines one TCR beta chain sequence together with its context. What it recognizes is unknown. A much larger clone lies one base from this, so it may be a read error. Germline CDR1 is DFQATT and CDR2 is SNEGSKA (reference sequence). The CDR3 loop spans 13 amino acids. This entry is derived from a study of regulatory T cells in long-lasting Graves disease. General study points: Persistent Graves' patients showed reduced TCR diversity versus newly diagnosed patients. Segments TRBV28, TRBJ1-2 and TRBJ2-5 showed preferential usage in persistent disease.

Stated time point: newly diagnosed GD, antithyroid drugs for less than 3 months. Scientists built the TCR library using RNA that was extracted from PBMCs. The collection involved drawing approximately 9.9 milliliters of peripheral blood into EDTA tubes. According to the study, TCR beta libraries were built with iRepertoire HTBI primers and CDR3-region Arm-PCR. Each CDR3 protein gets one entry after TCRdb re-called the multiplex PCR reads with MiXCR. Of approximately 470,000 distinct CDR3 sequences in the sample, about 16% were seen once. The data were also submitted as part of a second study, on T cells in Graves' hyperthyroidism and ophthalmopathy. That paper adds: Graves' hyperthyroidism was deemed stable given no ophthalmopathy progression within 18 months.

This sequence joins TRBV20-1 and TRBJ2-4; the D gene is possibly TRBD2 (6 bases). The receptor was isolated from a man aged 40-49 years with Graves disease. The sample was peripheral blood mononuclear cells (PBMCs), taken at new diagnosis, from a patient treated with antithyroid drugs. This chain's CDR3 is CSAGGAAKNTQYF. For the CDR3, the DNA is TGCAGTGCCGGCGGGGCGGCCAAAAACACTCAGTACTTC.